The T cell receptor beta chain described here comes from a study of T cell repertoires in cytomegalovirus infection. CDR3 length: 14 residues. Trimming left V 1 base short and J 9 bases short, with 13 bases between. Germline CDR1 reads SGHTA; CDR2 reads FQGNSA. MiXCR, run by TCRdb on the reads, gives a single entry per CDR3 protein. Of a few hundred thousand distinct CDR3 sequences listed, approximately 25% are singletons. There are a few counts of this clonotype. Its antigen is as yet unknown. The J gene is TRBJ2-1, the V gene TRBV7-2; maybe TRBD2 (5 bases). The sequence came from a human donor in good health (CMV status not recorded). Some clones in this sample may be carry-over from other donors' samples. This sample comprised cultured PBMCs, obtained from culture after CMV antigen stimulation. For the CDR3, the DNA is TGTGCCAGCAGCTTAGAGCGGTGGGTCGGTGAGCAGTTCTTC. Its protein product is CASSLERWVGEQFF.